Listed here are 3 T cell receptor beta chains from one sample, sequenced in a study of blood T cell repertoires in COVID-19. The data were produced by immunoSEQ multiplex PCR, yet TCRdb's version contains in-frame clones alone and is incomplete. The sample consists of some 200,000 clones, around 82% of them appearing once. Sequences were obtained from peripheral blood. Receptor source: a young woman who had recovered from COVID-19.

This chain links TRBV12-5 with TRBJ2-2; 7 nucleotides align to TRBD2. After removal of 0 bases from V and 3 bases from J, the junction contained 4 bases not matched to a gene. This CDR3 comprises 16 residues. The germline gives CDR1 LGHNT, CDR2 FRNRAP. The CDR3 bases are TGTGCTAGTGGTTTGGTAGTGGGAGGGCACACCGGGGAGCTGTTTTTT. This sequence encodes CASGLVVGGHTGELFF. Looking up the rest from reference TRBV12-5 and TRBJ2-2 gives the full variable domain: DARVTQTPRHKVTEMGQEVTMRCQPILGHNTVFWYRQTMMQGLELLAYFRNRAPLDDSGMPKDRFSAEMPDATLATLKIQPSEPRDSAVYFCASGLVVGGHTGELFFGEGSRLTVL.

The J gene is TRBJ1-1, the V gene TRBV11-3; D is unclear. Trimming pared 5 bases from V and 5 bases from J, leaving 9 bases between. The CDR3 contains 12 residues. Germline V gives CDR1 SGHNT, CDR2 YENEEA. The CDR3 loop is CASSKLGTEAFF. CDR3 DNA sequence: TGTGCCAGCAGCAAACTAGGGACTGAAGCTTTCTTT.

The V and J genes are TRBV27 and TRBJ2-7, with 12 bases aligning to TRBD2. The CDR3 sequence is 16 residues long. Trimming cost V 5 bases and J 5 bases; bases outside gene matches: 10. Germline-derived CDR1 and CDR2 are MNHEY and SMNVEV (reference sequence). The CDR3 region has the DNA TGTGCCAGCAGTCAATGGACTAGCGGGGCGAGGAACGAGCAGTACTTC. This gives the protein CASSQWTSGARNEQYF.